This TCR beta chain was recovered during a study of blood T cell repertoires in COVID-19. Donors in Cohort 3 counted as recovered after two negative PCRs, clearance, or symptom resolution. Method: immunoSEQ multiplex PCR; TCRdb's copy keeps in-frame clones and lacks some. This sample has about 18,000 clones, with approximately 89% found just once. This receptor was identified in a woman aged 25 to 39 who had recovered from COVID-19. The specimen sequenced was PBMCs or T cells enriched from blood (not recorded which).

The DNA of the CDR3 is TGTGCCAGCAGCGCAAGTACCCAGGGGCCAGATACGCAGTATTTT. This encodes CASSASTQGPDTQYF. The V call is TRBV9, the J call TRBJ2-3, with D maybe TRBD1 (6 bases). From germline, CDR1 is SGDLS and CDR2 YYNGEE. This CDR3 is built from 15 residues. V shed 3 bases and J shed 4 bases, with 15 bases lying between them. The full variable domain, rest sourced from reference TRBV9 and TRBJ2-3, is DSGVTQTPKHLITATGQRVTLRCSPRSGDLSVYWYQQSLDQGLQFLIQYYNGEERAKGNILERFSAQQFPDLHSELNLSSLELGDSALYFCASSASTQGPDTQYFGPGTRLTVL.